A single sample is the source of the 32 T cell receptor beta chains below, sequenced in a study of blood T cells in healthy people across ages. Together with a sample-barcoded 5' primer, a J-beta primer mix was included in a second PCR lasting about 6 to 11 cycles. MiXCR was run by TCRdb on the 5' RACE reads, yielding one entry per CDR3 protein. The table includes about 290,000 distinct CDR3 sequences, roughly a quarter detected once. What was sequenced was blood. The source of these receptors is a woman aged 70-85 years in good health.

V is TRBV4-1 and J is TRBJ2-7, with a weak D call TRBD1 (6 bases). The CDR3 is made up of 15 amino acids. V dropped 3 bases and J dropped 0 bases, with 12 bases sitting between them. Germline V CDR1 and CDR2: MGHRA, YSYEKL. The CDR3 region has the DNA TGCGCCAGCAGCCACACTACAGGGAGCTCCTACGAGCAGTACTTC. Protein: CASSHTTGSSYEQYF.

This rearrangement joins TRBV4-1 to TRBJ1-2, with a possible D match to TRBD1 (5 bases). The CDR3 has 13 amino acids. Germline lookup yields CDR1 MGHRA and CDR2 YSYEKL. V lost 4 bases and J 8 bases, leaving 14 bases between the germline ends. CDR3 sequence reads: CASSRDGTGGYTF. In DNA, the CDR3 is TGCGCCAGCAGCCGAGACGGGACTGGAGGCTACACCTTC.

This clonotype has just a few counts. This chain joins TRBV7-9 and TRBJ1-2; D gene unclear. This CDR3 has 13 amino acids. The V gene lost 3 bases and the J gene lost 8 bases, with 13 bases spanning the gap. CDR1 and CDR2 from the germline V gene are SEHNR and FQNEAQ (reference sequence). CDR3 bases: TGTGCCAGCAGCTTCGGGGAATCGGGAGGCTACACCTTC. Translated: CASSFGESGGYTF.

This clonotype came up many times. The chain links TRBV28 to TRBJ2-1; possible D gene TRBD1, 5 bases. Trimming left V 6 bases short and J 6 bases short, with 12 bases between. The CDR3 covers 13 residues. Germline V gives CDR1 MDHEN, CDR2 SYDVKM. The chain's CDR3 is CASRESRVNEQFF. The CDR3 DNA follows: TGTGCCAGCAGGGAATCCAGGGTCAATGAGCAGTTCTTC.

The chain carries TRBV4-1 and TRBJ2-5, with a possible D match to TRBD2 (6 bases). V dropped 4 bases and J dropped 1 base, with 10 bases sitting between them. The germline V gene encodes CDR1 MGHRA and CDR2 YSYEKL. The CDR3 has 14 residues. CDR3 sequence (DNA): TGCGCCAGCAGCCTCAGACTAGGCCAAGAGACCCAGTACTTC. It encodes CASSLRLGQETQYF.

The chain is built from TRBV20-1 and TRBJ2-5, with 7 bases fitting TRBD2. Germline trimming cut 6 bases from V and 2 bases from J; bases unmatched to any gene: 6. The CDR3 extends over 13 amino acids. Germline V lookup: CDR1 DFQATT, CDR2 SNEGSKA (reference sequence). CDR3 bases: TGCAGTGCCGCGGGAGCGTTTCAAGAGACCCAGTACTTC. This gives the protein CSAAGAFQETQYF.

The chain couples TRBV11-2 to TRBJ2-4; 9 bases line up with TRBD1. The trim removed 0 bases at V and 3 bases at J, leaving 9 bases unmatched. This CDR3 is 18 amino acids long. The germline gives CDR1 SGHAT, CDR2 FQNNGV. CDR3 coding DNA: TGTGCCAGCAGCTTAGATAGGGAACAGGGGGCTAGCAAAAACATTCAGTACTTC. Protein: CASSLDREQGASKNIQYF. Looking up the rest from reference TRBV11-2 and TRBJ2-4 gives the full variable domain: EAGVAQSPRYKIIEKRQSVAFWCNPISGHATLYWYQQILGQGPKLLIQFQNNGVVDDSQLPKDRFSAERLKGVDSTLKIQPAKLEDSAVYLCASSLDREQGASKNIQYFGAGTRLSVL.

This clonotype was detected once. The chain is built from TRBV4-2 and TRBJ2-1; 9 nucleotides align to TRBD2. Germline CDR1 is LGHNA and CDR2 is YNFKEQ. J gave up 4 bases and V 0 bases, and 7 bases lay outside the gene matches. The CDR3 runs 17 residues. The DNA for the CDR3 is TGTGCCAGCAGCCAAGAGTACTCGGGACTAGCATACAATGAGCAGTTCTTC. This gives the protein CASSQEYSGLAYNEQFF.

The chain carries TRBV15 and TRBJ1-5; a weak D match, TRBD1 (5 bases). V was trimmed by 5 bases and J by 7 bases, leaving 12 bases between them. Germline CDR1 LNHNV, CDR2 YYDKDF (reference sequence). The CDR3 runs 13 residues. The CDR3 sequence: CATSFHPGQPQHF. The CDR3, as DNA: TGTGCCACCAGCTTCCACCCAGGGCAGCCCCAGCATTTT.

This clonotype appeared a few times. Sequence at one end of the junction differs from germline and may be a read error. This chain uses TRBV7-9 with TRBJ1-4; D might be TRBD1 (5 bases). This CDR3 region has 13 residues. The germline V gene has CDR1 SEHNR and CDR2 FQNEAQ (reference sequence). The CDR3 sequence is CACSFQGYEKLFF. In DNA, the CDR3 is TGTGCCTGCAGCTTCCAGGGTTACGAAAAACTGTTTTTT.

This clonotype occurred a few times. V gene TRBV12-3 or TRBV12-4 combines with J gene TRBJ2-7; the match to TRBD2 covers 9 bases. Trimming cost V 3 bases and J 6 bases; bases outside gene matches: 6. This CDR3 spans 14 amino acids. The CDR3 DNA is TGTGCCAGCAGTTTGGCTAGCGGGGCCTCCGAGCAGTACTTC. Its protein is CASSLASGASEQYF.

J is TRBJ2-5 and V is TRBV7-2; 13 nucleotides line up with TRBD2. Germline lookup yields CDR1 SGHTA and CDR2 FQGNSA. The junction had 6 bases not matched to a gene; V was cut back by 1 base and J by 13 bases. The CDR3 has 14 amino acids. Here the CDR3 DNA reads TGTGCCAGCAGCTTAGATTGGACTAGCGGGAGACGGTACTTC. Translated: CASSLDWTSGRRYF.

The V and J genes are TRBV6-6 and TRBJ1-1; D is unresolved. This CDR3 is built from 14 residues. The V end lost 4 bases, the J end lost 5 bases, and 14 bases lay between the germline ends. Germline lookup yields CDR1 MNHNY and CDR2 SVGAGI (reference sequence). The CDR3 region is CASSLYSEGTEAFF. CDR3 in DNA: TGTGCCAGCAGTTTATACAGCGAAGGAACTGAAGCTTTCTTT.

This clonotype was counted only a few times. CDR3 amino acids: CASNTQGSYNEQFF. CDR3 nucleotide sequence: TGTGCCAGCAACACCCAAGGTTCCTACAATGAGCAGTTCTTC. The V call is TRBV6-2 or TRBV6-3, the J call TRBJ2-1; D is unclear. This CDR3 is 14 amino acids long. The V gene lost 7 bases and the J gene lost 1 base, with 11 bases spanning the gap. From germline, CDR1 is MNHEY and CDR2 SVGEGT.

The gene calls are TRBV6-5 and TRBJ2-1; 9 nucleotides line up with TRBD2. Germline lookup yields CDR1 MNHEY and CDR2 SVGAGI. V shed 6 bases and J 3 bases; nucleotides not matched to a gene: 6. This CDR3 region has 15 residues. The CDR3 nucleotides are TGTGCCAGCAGCCAGAGCGGGGGGTTCTACAATGAGCAGTTCTTC. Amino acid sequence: CASSQSGGFYNEQFF.

The CDR3 nucleotides are TGTGCCAGCAGTGAAGGGACTAGGGTCTACGAGCAGTACTTC. It codes for CASSEGTRVYEQYF. V is TRBV2 and J is TRBJ2-7; 7 positions agree with TRBD2. J gave up 3 bases and V 1 base, and 3 bases lay outside the gene matches. The CDR3 totals 14 residues. Germline lookup yields CDR1 SNHLY and CDR2 FYNNEI.

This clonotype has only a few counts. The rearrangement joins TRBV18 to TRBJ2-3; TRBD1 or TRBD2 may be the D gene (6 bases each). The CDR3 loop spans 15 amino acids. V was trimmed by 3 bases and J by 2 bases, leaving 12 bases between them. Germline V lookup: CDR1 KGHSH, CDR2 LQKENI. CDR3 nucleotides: TGTGCCAGCTCACCGCAAGGGGGGCTCACAGATACGCAGTATTTT. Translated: CASSPQGGLTDTQYF.

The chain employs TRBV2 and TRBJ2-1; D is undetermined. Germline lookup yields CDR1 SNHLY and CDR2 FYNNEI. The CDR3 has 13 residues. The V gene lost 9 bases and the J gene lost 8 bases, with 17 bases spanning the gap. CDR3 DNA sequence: TGTGCCAGTCTCTCTGACGTCTCTGATGAGCAGTTCTTC. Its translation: CASLSDVSDEQFF.

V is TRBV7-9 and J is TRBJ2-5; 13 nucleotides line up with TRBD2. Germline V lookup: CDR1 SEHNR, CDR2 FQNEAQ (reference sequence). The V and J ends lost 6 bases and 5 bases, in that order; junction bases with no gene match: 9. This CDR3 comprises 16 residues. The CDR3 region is CASSRGLAGPTETQYF. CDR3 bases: TGTGCCAGCAGTAGGGGACTAGCGGGACCTACGGAGACCCAGTACTTC.

CDR3 residues: CATSDFGTQYF. In DNA form, the CDR3 reads TGTGCCACCAGTGATTTCGGGACCCAGTACTTC. The chain uses TRBV24-1 and TRBJ2-5; D remains ambiguous. CDR3 length: 11 amino acids. Trimming shortened V by 1 base and J by 7 bases, and 3 bases separated the two germline ends. Germline values: CDR1 KGHDR, CDR2 SFDVKD.

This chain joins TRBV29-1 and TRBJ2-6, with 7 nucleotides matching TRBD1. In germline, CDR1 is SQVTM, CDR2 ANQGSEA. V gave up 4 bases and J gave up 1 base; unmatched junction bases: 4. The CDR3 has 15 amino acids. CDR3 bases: TGCAGCGTTGCGGCAGGGGGATCTGGGGCCAACGTCCTGACTTTC. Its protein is CSVAAGGSGANVLTF.

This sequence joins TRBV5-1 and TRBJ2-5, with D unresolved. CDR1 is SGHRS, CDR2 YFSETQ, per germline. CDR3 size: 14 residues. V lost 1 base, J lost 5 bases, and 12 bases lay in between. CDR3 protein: CASSLSSPGETQYF. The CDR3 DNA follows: TGCGCCAGCAGCTTGAGTAGCCCCGGGGAGACCCAGTACTTC.

The CDR3 bases are TGTGCCAGCAGTTACTCAACAGCCGTCGAGCAGTACTTC. It translates to CASSYSTAVEQYF. V usage is TRBV6-6 and J usage is TRBJ2-7; D is ambiguous. Trimming shortened V by 0 bases and J by 6 bases, and 9 bases separated the two germline ends. Germline-derived CDR1 and CDR2 are MNHNY and SVGAGI (reference sequence). The CDR3 covers 13 residues.

The CDR3 DNA reads TGTGCCAGCAGCCTGTTCGGACAGGGGGCTTCTGAAGCTTTCTTT. Amino acid sequence: CASSLFGQGASEAFF. The V gene is TRBV6-2 or TRBV6-3, the J gene TRBJ1-1, with TRBD1 matching over 11 bases. The CDR3 extends over 15 amino acids. The V segment lost 6 bases and the J segment 6 bases; nucleotides outside the gene matches: 9. The germline V gene encodes CDR1 MNHEY and CDR2 SVGEGT.

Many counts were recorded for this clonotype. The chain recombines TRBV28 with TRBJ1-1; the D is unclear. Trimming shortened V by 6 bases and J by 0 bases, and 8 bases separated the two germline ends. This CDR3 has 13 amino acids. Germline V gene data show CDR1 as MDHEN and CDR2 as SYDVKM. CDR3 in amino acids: CASRGPMNTEAFF. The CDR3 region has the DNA TGTGCCAGCAGGGGCCCGATGAACACTGAAGCTTTCTTT.

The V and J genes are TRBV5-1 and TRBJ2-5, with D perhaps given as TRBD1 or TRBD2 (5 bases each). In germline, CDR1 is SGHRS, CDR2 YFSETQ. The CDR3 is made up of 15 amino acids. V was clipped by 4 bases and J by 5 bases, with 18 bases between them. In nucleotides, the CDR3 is TGCGCCAGCAGCCTGATCGGGACCGAGAGGGAGACCCAGTACTTC. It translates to CASSLIGTERETQYF.

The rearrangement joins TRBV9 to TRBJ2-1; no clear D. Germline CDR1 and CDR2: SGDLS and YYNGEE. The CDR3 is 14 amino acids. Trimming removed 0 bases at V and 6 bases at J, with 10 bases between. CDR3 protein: CASSVVPNPNEQFF. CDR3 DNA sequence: TGTGCCAGCAGCGTAGTTCCCAACCCCAATGAGCAGTTCTTC.

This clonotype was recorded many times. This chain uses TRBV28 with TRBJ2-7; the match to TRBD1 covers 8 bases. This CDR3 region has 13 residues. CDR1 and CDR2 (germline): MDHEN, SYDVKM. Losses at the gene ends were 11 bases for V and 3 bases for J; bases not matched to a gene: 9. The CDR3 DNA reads TGTGCCGGCTCTCGACAGGGGATCTACGAGCAGTACTTC. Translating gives CAGSRQGIYEQYF.

In DNA form, the CDR3 reads TGTGCCAGCAGTACGGGTATGTACGAGCAGTACTTC. It specifies CASSTGMYEQYF. V gene TRBV6-2 or TRBV6-3 combines with J gene TRBJ2-7; D gene unclear. CDR3 size: 12 residues. Germline V gene sequence: CDR1 MNHEY, CDR2 SVGEGT. V was pared by 5 bases and J by 4 bases, with 9 bases between.

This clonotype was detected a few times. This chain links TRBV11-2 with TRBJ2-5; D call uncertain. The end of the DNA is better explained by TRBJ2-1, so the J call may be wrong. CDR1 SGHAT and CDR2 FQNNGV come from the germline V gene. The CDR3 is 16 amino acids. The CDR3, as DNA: TGTGCCAGCAGCCCTCTTCCCGAGGTGGCAGCAGAAGAGCAGTTCTTC. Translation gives CASSPLPEVAAEEQFF.

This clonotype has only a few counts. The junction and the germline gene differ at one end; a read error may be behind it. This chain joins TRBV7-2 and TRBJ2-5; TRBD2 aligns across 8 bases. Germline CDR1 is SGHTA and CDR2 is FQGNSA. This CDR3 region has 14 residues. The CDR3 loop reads CASGLAGSQETQYF. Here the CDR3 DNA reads TGTGCCAGCGGCTTAGCGGGATCTCAAGAGACCCAGTACTTC. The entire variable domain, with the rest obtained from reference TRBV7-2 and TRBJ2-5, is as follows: GAGVSQSPSNKVTEKGKDVELRCDPISGHTALYWYRQSLGQGLEFLIYFQGNSAPDKSGLPSDRFSAERTGGSVSTLTIQRTQQEDSAVYLCASGLAGSQETQYFGPGTRLLVL.

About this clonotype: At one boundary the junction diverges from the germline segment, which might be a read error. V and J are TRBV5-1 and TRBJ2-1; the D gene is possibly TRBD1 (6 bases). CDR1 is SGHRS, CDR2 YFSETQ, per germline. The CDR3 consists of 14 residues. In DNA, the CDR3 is TGTGCCAGCAGCTTGGGGCAGGGGTACAATGAGCAGTTCTTC. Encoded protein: CASSLGQGYNEQFF.